This TCR beta chain was obtained from a study of technical replicates of blood from several donors (dated by TCRdb to about 2017). With respect to this clone: Its antigen remains undetermined. Base quality data are lacking; no much larger clone is found one base away.

The library was generated by the immunoSEQ multiplex PCR assay. In its TCRdb copy, this immuneACCESS table keeps in-frame sequences only and misses some clones. Where compared with another copy, unresolved V genes explain less than half of these, and the others have no known cause. The sample records 60,000 to 90,000 clones, 85% to 95% of which are singletons. The ten largest clones add up to approximately 0.45% of the sample. Reading from cysteine to phenylalanine, the CDR3 counts 14 amino acids. The kept DNA is CDR3 alone, 42 bases in frame from the first base. CDR1 LGHNA and CDR2 YNFKEQ are derived from the germline V gene. Between the V and J ends, shortened by 0 bases and 3 bases respectively, the junction contains 9 bases.

The receptor comes from a human donor in good health. This receptor chain uses TRBV4-2 and TRBJ2-7; the D gene is unclear. Sequencing input: T cells isolated from PBMCs. The nucleotide sequence reads TGTGCCAGCAGCCAAGAGGAGCGAAGCTACGAGCAGTACTTC. Its translation is CASSQEERSYEQYF.